This T cell receptor (beta chain) was identified during a study of OX40 agonist ivuxolimab in advanced cancers. For the study at large: Ivuxolimab was delivered to patients intravenously every 2 weeks at doses spanning 0.01 to 10 mg/kg. Partial responses were achieved by three patients, of whom one had hepatocellular carcinoma and two had cutaneous melanoma.

Whole-study findings and limits: Low normalized T-cell clonal expansion was also seen in some nonresponders.

Details on this clone: The antigen is undetermined.

J was trimmed by 1 base and V by 5 bases; bases with no gene match: 3. Germline V gene data show CDR1 as MNHEY and CDR2 as SMNVEV (reference sequence). The CDR3 is made up of 16 amino acids. Profiling relied on immunoSEQ multiplex PCR, and the TCRdb table lists in-frame clones only, not all of them. The table has tens of thousands of clones, 85% to 90% seen once. Peripheral blood came from all dose cohorts at three timepoints. The chain uses TRBV27 and TRBJ2-5; 14 bases agree with TRBD2. Sequenced here: CD4+ or CD8+ T cells sorted from blood, sampled in a trial of the OX40 agonist ivuxolimab. This TCR derives from an adult with an advanced solid tumor such as melanoma, head and neck, liver or kidney cancer. CDR3 sequence: CASSGLAGGLQETQYF. CDR3 DNA: TGTGCCAGCAGTGGACTAGCGGGGGGCCTCCAAGAGACCCAGTACTTC.